A single sample is the source of the 9 T cell receptor beta chains below, sequenced in a study of blood T cell repertoires in COVID-19. Measured with immunoSEQ multiplex PCR; TCRdb has only the in-frame clones, and not every one. The sample carries 250,000 to 400,000 clones, more than 75% recorded once. Sequencing input: peripheral blood. The receptors were gathered from a man in his fifties with active or convalescent COVID-19.

The chain employs TRBV12-3 or TRBV12-4 and TRBJ1-2, with a tentative D call TRBD1 (5 bases). V lost 6 bases, J lost 1 base, and 9 bases lay in between. The CDR3 totals 13 residues. The CDR3 coding sequence is TGTGCCAGCAGCTCCGACAGTAACTATGGCTACACCTTC. It yields the protein CASSSDSNYGYTF.

This rearrangement joins TRBV6-5 to TRBJ2-5; the D gene is possibly TRBD2 (6 bases). This CDR3 spans 15 amino acids. With 8 bases removed from V and 2 bases from J, the gap between germline ends came to 18 bases. Germline CDR1 is MNHEY and CDR2 is SVGAGI. CDR3 DNA: TGTGCCAGCGCCTTTCTGGGGGGTTCTCAAGAGACCCAGTACTTC. Amino acid sequence: CASAFLGGSQETQYF.

The chain joins TRBV10-3 to TRBJ1-4; D perhaps matches TRBD1 (5 bases). Germline loops: CDR1 ENHRY, CDR2 SYGVKD. This CDR3 region has 17 residues. Trimming shortened V by 0 bases and J by 5 bases, and 16 bases separated the two germline ends. The CDR3 DNA follows: TGTGCCATCAGTGAGTCTGTCGTCCGTACAGGAAATGAAAAACTGTTTTTT. It is translated as CAISESVVRTGNEKLFF.

V is TRBV7-3 and J is TRBJ2-1, with 7 positions matching TRBD2. The CDR3 sequence is 17 residues long. Looked up from germline, CDR1 is SGHTA and CDR2 is FQGTGA. V gave up 3 bases and J gave up 0 bases; unmatched junction bases: 8. The CDR3 region is CASSFASGLSSYNEQFF. CDR3 DNA: TGTGCCAGCAGCTTCGCTAGCGGCCTTAGCTCCTACAATGAGCAGTTCTTC.

V is TRBV12-3 or TRBV12-4 and J is TRBJ2-5, with TRBD2 identical over 10 bases. The CDR3 has 13 residues. V dropped 7 bases and J dropped 5; count of bases not matched to a gene: 4. The CDR3 region is CASKRGGVETQYF. CDR3 DNA: TGTGCCAGCAAGCGGGGGGGCGTGGAGACCCAGTACTTC.

The chain uses TRBV6-5 and TRBJ2-7; possible D gene TRBD2, 6 bases. The V and J ends lost 2 bases and 3 bases respectively, with 11 bases between them. The CDR3 totals 14 residues. The germline V gene encodes CDR1 MNHEY and CDR2 SVGAGI. CDR3 sequence reads: CASSYVGGNYEQYF. The CDR3, as DNA: TGTGCCAGCAGTTACGTCGGGGGTAACTACGAGCAGTACTTC.

The rearrangement uses TRBV5-1 and TRBJ1-6; 10 nucleotides agree with TRBD1. The CDR3 runs to 14 residues. Germline-derived CDR1 and CDR2 are SGHRS and YFSETQ. V shed 7 bases and J 9 bases; nucleotides not matched to a gene: 7. CDR3 nucleotides: TGCGCCAGCTCCGGGACAGGGGAGGCTTCACCCCTCCACTTT. Translated, it gives CASSGTGEASPLHF.

The genes are TRBV24-1 and TRBJ1-5; D perhaps matches TRBD1 (6 bases). Germline-derived CDR1 and CDR2 are KGHDR and SFDVKD. The CDR3 is 16 amino acids. V shed 2 bases and J shed 1 base, with 11 bases lying between them. In DNA, the CDR3 is TGTGCCACCAGTGATTCCGCGAGGGGGAGCAATCAGCCCCAGCATTTT. As protein: CATSDSARGSNQPQHF.

The table lists this clone with a count of one. The chain uses TRBV18 and TRBJ1-6; 7 positions match TRBD1. The CDR3 is 15 residues long. Per the germline V gene, CDR1 is KGHSH and CDR2 is LQKENI. Trimming took 1 base from V and 5 from J; bases not matched to a gene: 2. The CDR3 region is CASSPRDSDNSPLHF. CDR3 DNA sequence: TGTGCCAGCTCACCACGGGACAGTGATAATTCACCCCTCCACTTT. The full variable domain, in which reference TRBV18 and TRBJ1-6 provide the parts outside the CDR3, is NAGVMQNPRHLVRRRGQEARLRCSPMKGHSHVYWYRQLPEEGLKFMVYLQKENIIDESGMPKERFSAEFPKEGPSILRIQQVVRGDSAAYFCASSPRDSDNSPLHFGNGTRLTVT.